Listed below are T cell receptor beta chains from one sample, sequenced in a study of metastatic and nonmetastatic thyroid tumors. TCRdb reprocessed the PCR reads via MiXCR. The repertoire holds tens of thousands of clones, with approximately 29% as singletons. The sequenced sample consisted of blood. Receptor source: a female donor with papillary thyroid cancer or a benign thyroid nodule (not recorded which). Some clones in this sample may be carry-over from other donors' samples. The CDR3 runs from the conserved cysteine through the conserved F or W. A D gene is named only where the DNA matches it firmly. Part of the rows lack a size; the others show once, few, many or a class for expanded clones.

V gene	D gene	J gene	clone size	CDR3 protein	CDR3 DNA
TRBV6-2/TRBV6-3	-	TRBJ2-1	many	CASSPSRGNEQFF	TGTGCCAGCAGCCCGAGCCGTGGCAATGAGCAGTTCTTC
TRBV7-3	TRBD2	TRBJ2-5	-	CASSLLGGSETQYF	TGTGCCAGCAGCTTACTGGGCGGGAGTGAGACCCAGTACTTC
TRBV12-3/TRBV12-4	-	TRBJ2-5	many	CASSYRESGETQYF	TGTGCCAGCAGCTACCGGGAGTCGGGAGAGACCCAGTACTTC
TRBV11-2	TRBD1	TRBJ1-5	-	CASSLDSGQGQPQHF	TGTGCCAGCAGCTTAGATTCGGGACAGGGGCAGCCCCAGCATTTT
TRBV6-2/TRBV6-3	-	TRBJ1-5	-	CASSYNPGFNQPQHF	TGTGCCAGCAGTTACAATCCGGGTTTCAATCAGCCCCAGCATTTT
TRBV2	TRBD2	TRBJ2-3	many	CASLSGASTDTQYF	TGTGCCAGCCTTAGCGGGGCAAGCACAGATACGCAGTATTTT
TRBV11-2	-	TRBJ1-1	-	CASSLDSPEAFF	TGTGCCAGCAGCTTAGATAGCCCTGAAGCTTTCTTT
TRBV20-1	TRBD1	TRBJ2-1	-	CSARFIRDRGRNEQFF	TGCAGTGCTAGGTTCATCCGGGACAGGGGGCGCAATGAGCAGTTCTTC
TRBV27	-	TRBJ1-1	many	CASSSWGGDTEAFF	TGTGCCAGCAGTAGTTGGGGTGGGGACACTGAAGCTTTCTTT
TRBV7-2	TRBD1	TRBJ1-2	many	CASSRGQGRGYGYTF	TGTGCCAGCAGCAGAGGACAGGGAAGAGGATATGGCTACACCTTC
TRBV6-2/TRBV6-3	TRBD2	TRBJ2-3	few	CATGGLAGGPSTDTQYF	TGTGCCACCGGCGGGCTCGCGGGGGGCCCTAGCACAGATACGCAGTATTTT
TRBV6-1	-	TRBJ2-1	few	CASKGIIEQFF	TGTGCCAGCAAGGGAATAATTGAGCAGTTCTTC
TRBV5-1	-	TRBJ2-3	-	CASRLSGVRADTRYF	TGCGCCAGCAGACTTTCTGGGGTGCGGGCAGATACGCGGTATTTT
TRBV6-1	TRBD2	TRBJ2-5	-	CASSPPSSGFETQYF	TGTGCCAGCAGTCCCCCCTCTAGCGGGTTTGAGACCCAGTACTTC
TRBV2	TRBD2	TRBJ2-3	few	CASSDRSGREDTQYF	TGTGCCAGCAGTGACCGTAGCGGGAGGGAAGATACGCAGTATTTT
TRBV2	TRBD1	TRBJ2-5	many	CASSGTGSGETQYF	TGTGCCAGCAGTGGGACAGGGAGTGGAGAGACCCAGTACTTC
TRBV5-8	-	TRBJ2-1	-	CASSFGLNEQFF	TGTGCCAGCAGCTTCGGCCTTAATGAGCAGTTCTTC
TRBV3-1	-	TRBJ1-4	-	CASSHGAGGEKLFF	TGTGCCAGCAGCCATGGAGCGGGGGGTGAAAAACTGTTTTTT
TRBV20-1	-	TRBJ2-1	-	CSAMEYNEQFF	TGCAGTGCTATGGAGTACAATGAGCAGTTCTTC
TRBV20-1	-	TRBJ2-6	many	CSARDRLAVRSGANVLTF	TGCAGTGCTAGAGATCGGTTAGCGGTCCGCTCTGGGGCCAACGTCCTGACTTTC
TRBV10-3	TRBD1	TRBJ2-1	few	CAISESSWRTGEQFF	TGTGCCATCAGTGAGTCAAGTTGGAGGACAGGTGAGCAGTTCTTC
TRBV10-1	-	TRBJ1-3	few	CASSDTLGYGNTIYF	TGCGCCAGCAGTGATACCTTGGGATACGGAAACACCATATATTTT
TRBV7-9	-	TRBJ1-4	many	CASSPGLSTNEKLFF	TGTGCCAGCAGTCCAGGGTTGTCGACTAATGAAAAACTGTTTTTT
TRBV4-1	-	TRBJ2-1	-	CASSQDGAGLRGEQFF	TGCGCCAGCAGCCAAGATGGCGCGGGGCTAAGGGGGGAGCAGTTCTTC
TRBV20-1	-	TRBJ2-7	many	CSASGSINLSEQYF	TGCAGTGCTAGCGGGAGCATTAATCTCTCCGAGCAGTACTTC
TRBV20-1	TRBD2	TRBJ2-5	-	CSASIVSGTAGTQYF	TGCAGTGCTAGTATTGTTAGCGGGACCGCAGGGACCCAGTACTTC
TRBV29-1	-	TRBJ2-1	many	CSAGAGYNEQFF	TGCAGCGCAGGGGCTGGCTACAATGAGCAGTTCTTC
TRBV18	-	TRBJ2-3	-	CASSPLQTVTDTQYF	TGTGCCAGCTCACCGCTTCAAACAGTCACAGATACGCAGTATTTT
TRBV5-4	TRBD2	TRBJ2-3	few	CASSSREGTDTQYF	TGTGCCAGCAGCTCCAGGGAGGGTACAGATACGCAGTATTTT
TRBV10-1	TRBD1	TRBJ2-1	many	CASSGQGSRNEQFF	TGCGCCAGCAGTGGACAGGGTAGCCGCAATGAGCAGTTCTTC
TRBV6-1	-	TRBJ1-2	-	CATADSPWRGYTF	TGTGCCACCGCGGACAGCCCTTGGAGGGGCTACACCTTC
TRBV29-1	TRBD2	TRBJ2-1	many	CSAFMGSGRSREQFF	TGCAGCGCCTTTATGGGGAGCGGGAGATCTCGTGAGCAGTTCTTC
TRBV30	-	TRBJ2-1	medium-sized	CAWNSDSSSSYNEQFF	TGTGCCTGGAACTCGGACAGCTCGAGCTCCTACAATGAGCAGTTCTTC
TRBV20-1	TRBD1	TRBJ2-7	many	CSARATGTEYEQYF	TGCAGTGCTAGAGCTACCGGGACAGAATACGAGCAGTACTTC
TRBV6-6	TRBD2	TRBJ2-5	many	CASSYSKVSSGLQETQYF	TGTGCCAGCAGTTACTCGAAAGTGTCTAGCGGCCTCCAAGAGACCCAGTACTTC
TRBV6-2/TRBV6-3	-	TRBJ1-2	-	CASSWDRLLDGYTF	TGTGCCAGCAGTTGGGACCGCCTCTTAGATGGCTACACCTTC
TRBV11-2	-	TRBJ2-4	-	CASSSFTAASGIQYF	TGTGCCAGCAGCTCATTTACGGCAGCCAGCGGCATTCAGTACTTC
TRBV5-1	-	TRBJ1-2	few	CASSPGPGNYGQLF	TGCGCCAGCAGCCCAGGTCCAGGCAATTATGGGCAGCTCTTC
TRBV18	TRBD2	TRBJ2-1	many	CASSPWTSGRPYNEQFF	TGTGCCAGCTCACCCTGGACTAGCGGGAGGCCCTACAATGAGCAGTTCTTC
TRBV28	TRBD1	TRBJ1-6	few	CASRDRGHSPLHF	TGTGCCAGCAGGGACAGGGGTCATTCACCCCTCCACTTT
TRBV25-1	TRBD2	TRBJ2-1	-	CASRENLVLAGTNEQFF	TGTGCCAGCAGGGAAAACTTAGTACTAGCGGGGACCAATGAGCAGTTCTTC
TRBV11-2	-	TRBJ1-2	few	CASSPLGGDRFYGYTF	TGTGCCAGCAGCCCCCTTGGGGGCGACCGATTCTATGGCTACACCTTC
TRBV5-1	-	TRBJ2-1	many	CASSLVRGSGEQFF	TGCGCCAGCAGCTTGGTCAGGGGATCGGGTGAGCAGTTCTTC
TRBV6-1	TRBD2	TRBJ2-3	-	CASSPGLANTDTQYF	TGTGCCAGCAGCCCCGGACTAGCGAACACAGATACGCAGTATTTT
TRBV20-1	TRBD2	TRBJ2-1	few	CSASLLADYNEQSF	TGCAGTGCTAGTCTTCTAGCGGACTACAATGAGCAGTCCTTC
TRBV4-2	TRBD2	TRBJ2-3	-	CASSQEMTSGSALRTDTQYF	TGTGCCAGCAGCCAAGAAATGACTAGCGGGAGCGCACTTCGCACAGATACACAGTATTTT
TRBV7-6	-	TRBJ1-5	-	CASSQRAGDGNQPQHF	TGTGCCAGCAGCCAGAGGGCGGGGGACGGAAATCAGCCCCAGCATTTT
TRBV4-3	-	TRBJ1-2	many	CASSQDRAGASYGYTF	TGCGCCAGCAGCCAAGATCGTGCGGGGGCTAGCTATGGCTACACCTTC
TRBV6-5	TRBD2	TRBJ2-2	many	CASSYSREGKAGELFF	TGTGCCAGCAGTTACTCACGGGAGGGGAAGGCCGGGGAGCTGTTTTTT
TRBV18	-	TRBJ1-4	many	CASSPGYRRTNEKLFF	TGTGCCAGCTCACCAGGATACAGGCGGACTAATGAAAAACTGTTTTTT
TRBV11-2	-	TRBJ1-6	-	CASSLRDILYNSPHHF	TGTGCCAGCAGCCTCCGGGACATCCTTTATAATTCACCACACCACTTT
TRBV6-1	-	TRBJ2-7	medium-sized	CASSETITSYEQYF	TGTGCCAGCAGTGAAACTATAACTTCCTACGAGCAGTACTTC
TRBV28	TRBD1	TRBJ2-7	few	CASRTSPGTVIYEQYF	TGTGCCAGCAGAACAAGTCCCGGGACAGTAATTTACGAGCAGTACTTC
TRBV20-1	-	TRBJ1-5	many	CSAAGDANNQPQHF	TGCAGTGCTGCCGGGGACGCGAACAATCAGCCCCAGCATTTT
TRBV3-1	-	TRBJ2-7	many	CASSQERLDRGSNYEQYF	TGTGCCAGCAGCCAAGAGCGCCTCGATAGGGGGTCAAACTACGAGCAGTACTTC
TRBV30	TRBD2	TRBJ2-5	many	CASRGLAQETQYF	TGTGCCTCCAGGGGACTAGCACAAGAGACCCAGTACTTC
TRBV19	-	TRBJ2-1	-	CASSILGGGDEQFF	TGTGCCAGTAGTATACTCGGGGGTGGGGATGAGCAGTTCTTC
TRBV6-4	-	TRBJ1-5	-	CAGSAPVRQENQLQHF	TGTGCCGGCAGTGCCCCCGTAAGACAGGAGAATCAGCTCCAGCATTTT
TRBV7-3	TRBD1	TRBJ1-2	few	CASSINRGSDGYTF	TGTGCCAGCAGCATAAACAGGGGGTCGGATGGCTACACCTTC
TRBV5-4	-	TRBJ2-6	many	CASSLGIAGANVLTF	TGTGCCAGCAGCTTAGGGATTGCCGGGGCCAACGTCCTGACTTTC